The next 10 T cell receptor beta chains were all read from a single sample in a study of T-cell reconstitution after alpha-beta-depleted transplantation in children. During its preparation, the TCRbeta library received unique molecular identifiers. One entry per CDR3 protein results from TCRdb running MiXCR on the PCR reads. The data hold about 640,000 distinct CDR3 sequences, with around 13% observed a single time. The input for sequencing was PBMCs, mostly from graft donor cells, taken 360 days after TCRalphabeta/CD19-depleted stem cell transplant. The receptors were sampled from a male patient aged 5 to 17 who had a stem cell transplant for acute myeloid leukemia, so the T cells may come from the graft donor.

The CDR3 sequence: CSARASSGTGDYEQYF. The CDR3 coding sequence is TGCAGTGCTAGAGCTTCCAGCGGGACAGGGGACTACGAGCAGTACTTC. The rearrangement uses TRBV20-1 and TRBJ2-7; 10 nucleotides line up with TRBD1. The germline gives CDR1 DFQATT, CDR2 SNEGSKA (reference sequence). The CDR3 length is 16 residues. V was clipped by 1 base and J by 3 bases; unmatched bases: 9.

This clonotype has more than one count but fewer than ten. This rearrangement joins TRBV7-2 to TRBJ1-1; 7 nucleotides agree with TRBD1. The CDR3 runs to 15 residues. Trimming cost V 8 bases and J 4 bases; bases outside gene matches: 13. Germline CDR1 is SGHTA and CDR2 is FQGNSA. The CDR3 spells CASSKTGNIGTEAFF. CDR3 DNA: TGTGCCAGCTCAAAGACAGGGAATATTGGCACTGAAGCTTTCTTT. The whole variable domain, remainder taken from reference TRBV7-2 and TRBJ1-1, is GAGVSQSPSNKVTEKGKDVELRCDPISGHTALYWYRQSLGQGLEFLIYFQGNSAPDKSGLPSDRFSAERTGGSVSTLTIQRTQQEDSAVYLCASSKTGNIGTEAFFGQGTRLTVV.

In this sample, this clonotype turned up a few times. V usage is TRBV7-8 and J usage is TRBJ1-6, with TRBD1 matching 8 bases. V lost 6 bases to trimming and J lost 9 bases; unmatched junction nucleotides: 4. There are 13 residues in the CDR3. The germline V gene encodes CDR1 SGHVS and CDR2 FQNEAQ. CDR3 loop: CASRRQGTSPLHF. In DNA form, the CDR3 reads TGTGCCAGCAGACGACAGGGGACTTCACCCCTCCACTTT.

The chain links TRBV29-1 to TRBJ2-1, with 7 bases identical to TRBD2. Per the germline V gene, CDR1 is SQVTM and CDR2 is ANQGSEA. This CDR3 has 16 residues. V lost 0 bases, J lost 0 bases, and 5 bases stayed unmatched. CDR3 coding DNA: TGCAGCGTTGAAGATCGGGGGGTGAGCTCCTACAATGAGCAGTTCTTC. Amino acids: CSVEDRGVSSYNEQFF.

In its sample, this clonotype was seen a few times. V and J are TRBV5-1 and TRBJ1-5; no reliable D call. Germline CDR1 reads SGHRS; CDR2 reads YFSETQ. Trimming took 0 bases from V and 0 from J, leaving 10 bases between them. The length of the CDR3 is 16 residues. This CDR3 reads CASSLVGPYSNQPQHF. Written as DNA, the CDR3 is TGCGCCAGCAGCTTGGTCGGACCGTATAGCAATCAGCCCCAGCATTTT.

This clonotype has just a few counts. The J gene is TRBJ2-5, the V gene TRBV14, with 8 bases fitting TRBD1. Unmatched junction bases numbered 7, after V lost 4 bases and J lost 0 bases. Germline CDR1 is SGHDN and CDR2 is FVKESK. The CDR3 length is 16 residues. The CDR3 region has the DNA TGTGCCAGCAGCCCACCAGGGGGCGAGTACCAAGAGACCCAGTACTTC. Translation: CASSPPGGEYQETQYF.

This clonotype was detected many times. This rearrangement joins TRBV7-9 to TRBJ2-2; D is perhaps TRBD2 (5 bases). CDR1 SEHNR and CDR2 FQNEAQ come from the germline V gene (reference sequence). Trimming stripped 3 bases from V and 10 bases from J, with 15 bases between. The CDR3 extends over 14 amino acids. CDR3 bases: TGTGCCAGCAGCTTCTCCGCGGCCGGGGAGGAGCTGTTTTTT. Its translation is CASSFSAAGEELFF.

The V call is TRBV20-1, the J call TRBJ2-1, with 8 bases aligning to TRBD2. CDR1 is DFQATT and CDR2 is SNEGSKA in the germline V gene (reference sequence). The V and J ends lost 6 bases and 9 bases, in that order; junction bases with no gene match: 16. The CDR3 consists of 15 residues. The CDR3 sequence: CSASVPGLGGAEQFF. The CDR3 bases are TGCAGTGCATCGGTCCCGGGACTAGGGGGGGCTGAGCAGTTCTTC.

This rearrangement joins TRBV20-1 to TRBJ2-7; 14 bases are a match to TRBD2. The CDR3 length is 15 residues. V shed 6 bases, J shed 5 bases, and the junction held 9 bases outside the gene matches. From germline, CDR1 is DFQATT and CDR2 SNEGSKA (reference sequence). This CDR3 reads CSALGLAGGNDEQYF. The CDR3 nucleotides are TGCAGTGCCCTCGGACTAGCGGGAGGAAACGACGAGCAGTACTTC.

The rearrangement uses TRBV7-2 and TRBJ2-7; 11 positions agree with TRBD2. The J segment lost 3 bases and the V segment lost 5 bases, leaving 6 bases of the junction unmatched. This CDR3 has 15 amino acids. From germline, CDR1 is SGHTA and CDR2 FQGNSA. The DNA for the CDR3 is TGTGCCAGCAGCCTGACGGGACTAGCGGACTACGAGCAGTACTTC. The encoded protein is CASSLTGLADYEQYF.